This T cell receptor beta chain was captured by sequencing in a study of cytomegalovirus exposure and HLA in healthy donors. Study results and limitations: Sequencing depth roughly uniform across donors was assumed in presence/absence analyses. The study labeled 164 TCR beta chains cytomegalovirus-associated.

With regard to this clone: Its antigen is currently unknown.

Amplification used 60 Vbeta primers and 13 Jbeta primers. The assay was immunoSEQ multiplex PCR, and TCRdb's table has in-frame clones only and misses some. Of some 270,000 clones listed, approximately 80% are singletons. There are 16 residues in the CDR3. V gave up 0 bases and J gave up 9 bases; unmatched junction bases: 3. Germline CDR1 LNHNV, CDR2 YYDKDF (reference sequence). Sequences were obtained from PBMCs. The chain employs TRBV15 and TRBJ1-6, with 12 bases fitting TRBD1. The source of this sequence is a girl aged 2 to 10 in good health and CMV-seronegative. CDR3 nucleotides: TGTGCCACCAGCAGAGAGGGGACAGGGGGCGGTTCACCCCTCCACTTT. As protein: CATSREGTGGGSPLHF.